The entry below gives a single T cell receptor beta chain sequence along with its context. In the source study's methods: For nucleated cells, counts were estimated from reference gene primer amplification. Data came from immunoSEQ multiplex PCR; TCRdb stores just in-frame clones and leaves some out. The DNA was the basis for D and trimming; V, J and clone size are from that table. The table lists 200,000 to 300,000 clones, more than 70% of them singletons. These data belong to a study of blood T cell repertoires in COVID-19. Study-level background: PBMCs, B-cell-depleted T cells, or T cells provided the cDNA or gDNA that made up the material.

This CDR3 region has 17 residues. Clinical history reported by participants formed the basis on which cohorts were assigned. The V gene is TRBV7-5, the J gene TRBJ2-5; the table assigns TRBD1, which was not confirmed against the DNA. TRBV7-5 is a pseudogene segment. The sample consisted of PBMCs or T cells enriched from blood (not recorded which). The clonotype comes from a middle-aged woman with acute COVID-19. The CDR3 sequence is CARSLWSGGASEETQYF. In nucleotides, the CDR3 is TGTGCCAGAAGCTTGTGGTCAGGGGGCGCGAGCGAAGAGACCCAGTACTTC.